What follows are 4 T cell receptor beta chains derived from one specimen sequenced in a study of vaccination and CD4 T cells after COVID-19. Sequencing of DNA taken from cultured CD4+ T cells relied on the Oncomine TCR Beta short-read assay. Extraction of genomic DNA was performed on cultured CD4+ T cells. TCRdb itself ran the PCR reads through MiXCR, one entry per CDR3 protein. This sample has 8,000 to 10,000 distinct CDR3 sequences, with 30% to 45% found just once. No antigen has been identified for these receptors. Treatment here: approximately nine-day PBMC culture with coronavirus spike peptide pools or control peptides (ViraFEST assay). An unexposed donor provided the CD4+ T cells, which were collected before the COVID-19 pandemic (2011-2018). Source material: CD4+ T cells from blood, cultured in vitro. These receptors originate from a human donor in good health.

The chain combines TRBV27 with TRBJ2-7, with 8 bases fitting TRBD2. V shed 7 bases, J shed 5 bases, and the junction held 13 bases outside the gene matches. Germline loops: CDR1 MNHEY, CDR2 SMNVEV (reference sequence). The CDR3 runs 15 residues. The CDR3 here is CASKNGGANIHEQYF. CDR3 sequence (DNA): TGTGCCAGCAAGAACGGGGGGGCGAATATACACGAGCAGTACTTC.

This sequence joins TRBV7-2 and TRBJ2-7; 7 bases match TRBD2. CDR1 is SGHTA and CDR2 is FQGNSA in the germline V gene. The CDR3 is 14 residues long. With V trimmed by 5 bases and J by 3 bases, 7 bases remained unmatched. Here the CDR3 reads CASSPGGRGYEQYF. The CDR3 nucleotides are TGTGCCAGCAGCCCCGGGGGGAGGGGCTACGAGCAGTACTTC. The full variable domain, in which reference TRBV7-2 and TRBJ2-7 provide the parts outside the CDR3, is GAGVSQSPSNKVTEKGKDVELRCDPISGHTALYWYRQSLGQGLEFLIYFQGNSAPDKSGLPSDRFSAERTGGSVSTLTIQRTQQEDSAVYLCASSPGGRGYEQYFGPGTRLTVT.

The rearrangement joins TRBV7-2 to TRBJ1-1; D unclear. V lost 4 bases, J lost 1 base, and 10 bases lay in between. The CDR3 contains 14 residues. CDR1 is SGHTA, CDR2 FQGNSA, per germline. CDR3 amino acids: CASSSNWKNTEAFF. The CDR3 nucleotides read TGTGCCAGCAGCTCCAATTGGAAGAACACTGAAGCTTTCTTT.

The chain employs TRBV12-3 or TRBV12-4 and TRBJ1-2, with unresolved D. The CDR3 covers 14 residues. V was shortened by 9 bases and J by 7 bases, with 21 bases between the two germline ends. The CDR3 loop is CARCDEGASCGYTF. CDR3 bases: TGTGCCAGATGCGACGAGGGTGCCTCTTGTGGCTACACCTTC.